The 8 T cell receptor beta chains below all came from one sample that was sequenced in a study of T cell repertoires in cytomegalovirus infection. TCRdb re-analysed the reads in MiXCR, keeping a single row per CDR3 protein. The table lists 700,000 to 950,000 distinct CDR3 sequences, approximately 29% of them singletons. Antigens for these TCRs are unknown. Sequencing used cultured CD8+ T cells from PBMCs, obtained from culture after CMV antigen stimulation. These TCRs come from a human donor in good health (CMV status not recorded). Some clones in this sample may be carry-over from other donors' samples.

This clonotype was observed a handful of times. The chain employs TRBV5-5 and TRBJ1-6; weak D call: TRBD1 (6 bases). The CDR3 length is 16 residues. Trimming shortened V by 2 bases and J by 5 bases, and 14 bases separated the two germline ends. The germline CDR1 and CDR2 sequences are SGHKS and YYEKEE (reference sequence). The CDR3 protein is CASSFYPGHDNSPLHF. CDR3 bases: TGTGCCAGCAGCTTTTACCCGGGACACGATAATTCACCCCTCCACTTT.

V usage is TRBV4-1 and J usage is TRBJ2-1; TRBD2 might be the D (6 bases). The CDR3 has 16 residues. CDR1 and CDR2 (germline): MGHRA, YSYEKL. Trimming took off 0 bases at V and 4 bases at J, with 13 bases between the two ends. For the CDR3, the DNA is TGCGCCAGCAGCCAAGATCGCCGGGACTGGTACAATGAGCAGTTCTTC. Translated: CASSQDRRDWYNEQFF.

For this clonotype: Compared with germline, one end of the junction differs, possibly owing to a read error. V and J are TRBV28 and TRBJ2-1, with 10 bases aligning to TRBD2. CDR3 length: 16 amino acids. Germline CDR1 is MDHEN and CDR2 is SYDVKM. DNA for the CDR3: TGTGCCAGCAGTCATATAGCGGGGGGCTCCTACAATGAGCAGTCCTTC. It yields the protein CASSHIAGGSYNEQSF.

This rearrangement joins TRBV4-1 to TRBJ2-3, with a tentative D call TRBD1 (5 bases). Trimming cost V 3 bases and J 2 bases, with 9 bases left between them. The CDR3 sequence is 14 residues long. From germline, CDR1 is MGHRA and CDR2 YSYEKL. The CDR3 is CASSQTTDTDTQYF. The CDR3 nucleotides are TGCGCCAGCAGCCAGACGACAGACACAGATACGCAGTATTTT.

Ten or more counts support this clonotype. Here the CDR3 reads CASSVGTGGNQPQHF. CDR3 coding DNA: TGTGCCAGTAGTGTCGGGACAGGGGGCAATCAGCCCCAGCATTTT. The rearrangement joins TRBV9 to TRBJ1-5; 10 positions agree with TRBD1. J lost 2 bases, V lost 8 bases, and 7 bases had no gene match. This CDR3 region has 15 residues. Germline V lookup: CDR1 SGDLS, CDR2 YYNGEE.

The CDR3 protein is CASSPKVFGEQYF. The CDR3 DNA reads TGTGCCAGCAGCCCCAAGGTGTTCGGCGAGCAGTACTTC. This sequence joins TRBV7-6 and TRBJ2-7; D is undetermined. Trimming removed 5 bases at V and 6 bases at J, with 14 bases between. The CDR3 is 13 residues long. Looked up from germline, CDR1 is SGHVS and CDR2 is FNYEAQ.

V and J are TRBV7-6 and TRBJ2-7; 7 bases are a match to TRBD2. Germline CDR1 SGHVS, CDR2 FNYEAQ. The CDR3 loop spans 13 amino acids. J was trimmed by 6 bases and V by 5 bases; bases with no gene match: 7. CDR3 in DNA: TGTGCCAGCAGCATGGGGGGGTTGAGCGAGCAGTACTTC. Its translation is CASSMGGLSEQYF.

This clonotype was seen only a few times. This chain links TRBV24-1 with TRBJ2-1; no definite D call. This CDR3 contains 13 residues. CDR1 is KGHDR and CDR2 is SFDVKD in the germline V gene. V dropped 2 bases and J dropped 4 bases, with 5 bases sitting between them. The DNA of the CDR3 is TGTGCCACCAGTGATTCAGATTACAATGAGCAGTTCTTC. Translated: CATSDSDYNEQFF.